The 18 T cell receptor beta chains below were found in one sample sequenced in a study of blood T cell repertoires in COVID-19. Profiled with immunoSEQ multiplex PCR; TCRdb holds only in-frame clones, not every one. Counted here are roughly 200,000 clones, around 80% occurring once; the ten biggest clones make up 20%. Sequenced: peripheral blood. The origin of the receptors is a human donor in a cohort sampled during active COVID-19.

This chain links TRBV18 with TRBJ2-6; no definite D call. Looked up from germline, CDR1 is KGHSH and CDR2 is LQKENI. Trimming removed 3 bases at V and 1 base at J, with 4 bases between. The CDR3 loop spans 14 amino acids. The DNA of the CDR3 is TGTGCCAGCTCACCTCCTTCTGGGGCCAACGTCCTGACTTTC. Protein sequence: CASSPPSGANVLTF.

The V gene is TRBV9, the J gene TRBJ2-5, with D possibly being TRBD1 (6 bases). CDR1 and CDR2 from the germline V gene are SGDLS and YYNGEE. V was shortened by 3 bases and J by 2 bases, with 14 bases between the two germline ends. The CDR3 is 15 amino acids. CDR3 loop: CASSGDDRNQETQYF. CDR3 nucleotides: TGTGCCAGCAGCGGAGACGACAGGAATCAAGAGACCCAGTACTTC. The whole variable domain, remainder taken from reference TRBV9 and TRBJ2-5, is DSGVTQTPKHLITATGQRVTLRCSPRSGDLSVYWYQQSLDQGLQFLIQYYNGEERAKGNILERFSAQQFPDLHSELNLSSLELGDSALYFCASSGDDRNQETQYFGPGTRLLVL.

This chain connects TRBV18 to TRBJ1-1; D is possibly TRBD1 (6 bases). V gave up 1 base and J gave up 5 bases, with 8 bases separating them. CDR1 is KGHSH, CDR2 LQKENI, per germline. The CDR3 spans 13 residues. The CDR3: CASSPLRGTEAFF. Here the CDR3 DNA reads TGTGCCAGCTCACCACTAAGGGGGACTGAAGCTTTCTTT.

V gene TRBV5-1 combines with J gene TRBJ2-1; 8 bases line up with TRBD2. Germline V lookup: CDR1 SGHRS, CDR2 YFSETQ. V dropped 1 base and J dropped 9; count of bases not matched to a gene: 15. The length of the CDR3 is 17 residues. The CDR3 region has the DNA TGCGCCAGCAGCTTGACCTCGGGGGGGGTCGTTTCAGCTGAGCAGTTCTTC. This encodes CASSLTSGGVVSAEQFF.

J is TRBJ2-5 and V is TRBV4-2; perhaps TRBD2 as D (6 bases). Trimming removed 0 bases at V and 4 bases at J, with 12 bases between. Germline V lookup: CDR1 LGHNA, CDR2 YNFKEQ. This CDR3 is built from 15 residues. This CDR3 reads CASSQDPRESETQYF. The DNA of the CDR3 is TGTGCCAGCAGCCAAGATCCCCGGGAGTCAGAGACCCAGTACTTC.

V and J are TRBV3-1 (or the pseudogene TRBV3-2) and TRBJ2-7, with 8 bases fitting TRBD2. V lost 4 bases, J lost 2 bases, and 7 bases stayed unmatched. CDR1 LGHDT and CDR2 YNNKEL come from the germline V gene (reference sequence). The CDR3 has 15 residues. CDR3 nucleotide sequence: TGTGCCAGCAGCCCATCTAGCGGGCGCGCCTACGAGCAGTACTTC. Protein: CASSPSSGRAYEQYF.

CDR3 sequence: CAISVGGSSYEQYF. CDR3 coding DNA: TGTGCCATCAGTGTTGGGGGGAGCTCCTACGAGCAGTACTTC. The J gene is TRBJ2-7, the V gene TRBV10-3; D may be TRBD2 (6 bases). Germline CDR1 and CDR2: ENHRY and SYGVKD. The CDR3 has 14 amino acids. Trimming took off 4 bases at V and 0 bases at J, with 10 bases between the two ends.

This clone has a single count. At one end, the junction sequence differs from germline, possibly due to a read error. The V call is TRBV7-9, the J call TRBJ1-1; D unresolved. The length of the CDR3 is 9 residues. Germline V gene lookup returns CDR1 SEHNR and CDR2 FQNEAQ (reference sequence). CDR3 residues: CASSSPLTF. DNA for the CDR3: TGTGCCAGCAGCTCACCGCTAACGTTT.

CDR3 DNA sequence: TGCGCCAGCAGCTTGGCCCCCCAGGGGGCGGGGAATACAGATACGCAGTATTTT. Amino acid sequence: CASSLAPQGAGNTDTQYF. The chain couples TRBV5-1 to TRBJ2-3; 8 nucleotides match TRBD1. This CDR3 spans 18 amino acids. In germline, CDR1 is SGHRS, CDR2 YFSETQ. With 0 bases clipped from V and 3 bases from J, the junction kept 12 bases outside the gene matches.

This clone showed up many times. The rearrangement joins TRBV6-5 to TRBJ1-1, with 8 bases aligning to TRBD1. The CDR3 has 15 residues. Germline V gives CDR1 MNHEY, CDR2 SVGAGI. The V gene end was trimmed by 2 bases and the J gene end by 5 bases; junction bases not matched to a gene: 7. The DNA of the CDR3 is TGTGCCAGCAGTTACGGTCAGGGGGCAAGGACTGAAGCTTTCTTT. This translates into CASSYGQGARTEAFF.

V is TRBV27 and J is TRBJ1-5; D not certain. V shed 5 bases and J shed 4 bases, with 9 bases lying between them. CDR3 length equals 13 residues. Germline-derived CDR1 and CDR2 are MNHEY and SMNVEV (reference sequence). The CDR3 loop is CASSPKLNQPQHF. CDR3 bases: TGTGCCAGCAGTCCTAAGTTGAATCAGCCCCAGCATTTT.

This chain connects TRBV3-1 (or the pseudogene TRBV3-2) to TRBJ2-3; D may be TRBD2 (7 bases). Germline CDR1 LGHDT, CDR2 YNNKEL (reference sequence). The CDR3 has 12 residues. The V gene lost 8 bases and the J gene lost 6 bases, with 12 bases spanning the gap. Here the CDR3 reads CASGGAVDTQYF. CDR3 coding DNA: TGTGCCAGCGGGGGGGCCGTTGATACGCAGTATTTT.

CDR3 bases: TGTGCCACCTTTCTCCAAGAGACCCAGTACTTC. Protein sequence: CATFLQETQYF. The V call is TRBV10-3, the J call TRBJ2-5, with unresolved D. V lost 10 bases, J lost 1 base, and 7 bases lay in between. The CDR3 contains 11 residues. Germline CDR1 reads ENHRY; CDR2 reads SYGVKD.

The chain carries TRBV7-8 and TRBJ2-5; 10 bases map to TRBD1. This CDR3 is built from 16 residues. Germline-derived CDR1 and CDR2 are SGHVS and FQNEAQ. With V trimmed by 5 bases and J by 5 bases, 11 bases remained unmatched. The CDR3 DNA reads as TGTGCCAGCAGCAGGGACAGGGGCTCGTCTTGGGAGACCCAGTACTTC. Amino acid sequence: CASSRDRGSSWETQYF.

The chain links TRBV27 to TRBJ2-2; D may be TRBD2 (6 bases). Germline V CDR1 and CDR2: MNHEY, SMNVEV (reference sequence). This CDR3 has 13 residues. Trimming left V 6 bases short and J 4 bases short, with 9 bases between. CDR3 sequence (DNA): TGTGCCAGCAGGACTAGGCCCACCGGGGAGCTGTTTTTT. Residues: CASRTRPTGELFF.

The chain employs TRBV15 and TRBJ1-5; 9 bases are a match to TRBD1. The J segment lost 5 bases and the V segment lost 4 bases, leaving 9 bases of the junction unmatched. Germline V gives CDR1 LNHNV, CDR2 YYDKDF (reference sequence). The CDR3 has 16 amino acids. The CDR3: CATSNKPGQGDQPQHF. The CDR3 bases are TGTGCCACCAGCAACAAACCGGGACAGGGTGATCAGCCCCAGCATTTT.

This rearrangement joins TRBV5-4 to TRBJ2-7; 10 bases fit TRBD1. CDR3 size: 14 residues. J was trimmed by 5 bases and V by 4 bases; bases with no gene match: 6. Germline V gene lookup returns CDR1 SGHNT and CDR2 YYREEE (reference sequence). The CDR3 nucleotides read TGTGCCAGCAGCGCCGGGACAGGGGACGACGAGCAGTACTTC. Encoded protein: CASSAGTGDDEQYF.

This chain joins TRBV7-9 and TRBJ2-1; 9 positions match TRBD2. V lost 6 bases and J lost 0; bases outside the gene matches: 9. The CDR3 has 17 amino acids. Germline V CDR1 and CDR2: SEHNR, FQNEAQ (reference sequence). CDR3: CASRRVASGASYNEQFF. CDR3 nucleotide sequence: TGTGCCAGCAGACGTGTAGCTAGCGGGGCCTCCTACAATGAGCAGTTCTTC.